These 25 T cell receptor beta chains were sequenced from one sample in a study of neoadjuvant anti-PD-1 for oral cavity cancer. As to time point: after neoadjuvant nivolumab, at surgical resection. Clones were read by immunoSEQ multiplex PCR, and TCRdb kept only the in-frame ones, dropping some. The table records about 23,000 clones, around 43% of them present only once. Material: tumor tissue, obtained after nivolumab (anti-PD-1) treatment. The source is a person between 35 and 79 years old with oral cavity squamous cell carcinoma.

In this sample, this clone turned up a few times. The chain joins TRBV4-2 to TRBJ1-3, with TRBD1 matching 7 bases. Germline values: CDR1 LGHNA, CDR2 YNFKEQ. This CDR3 has 17 amino acids. The J segment lost 0 bases and the V segment lost 0 bases, leaving 5 bases of the junction unmatched. CDR3 coding DNA: TGTGCCAGCAGCCAAGAATTACAGGGGCTCTCTGGAAACACCATATATTTT. This encodes CASSQELQGLSGNTIYF.

The J gene is TRBJ1-1, the V gene TRBV7-8; TRBD1 aligns across 12 bases. CDR1 and CDR2 from the germline V gene are SGHVS and FQNEAQ. With V trimmed by 4 bases and J by 0 bases, 15 bases remained unmatched. This CDR3 contains 20 residues. CDR3 region: CASSSSGTGGYRPMNTEAFF. CDR3 nucleotides: TGTGCCAGCAGCTCATCCGGGACAGGGGGCTATCGCCCTATGAACACTGAAGCTTTCTTT.

The chain couples TRBV5-6 to TRBJ1-4, with unresolved D. Per germline, CDR1 SGHDT and CDR2 YYEEEE. There are 15 residues in the CDR3. V was trimmed by 4 bases and J by 0 bases, leaving 10 bases between them. The CDR3 sequence: CASSPPPSTNEKLFF. For the CDR3, the DNA is TGTGCCAGCAGCCCCCCTCCTTCAACTAATGAAAAACTGTTTTTT.

This clone was observed a few times. The chain employs TRBV25-1 and TRBJ2-5; D possibly corresponds to TRBD2 (5 bases). CDR3 length equals 11 residues. Germline assignment: CDR1 MGHDK and CDR2 SYGVNS. The ends were cut back, 3 bases at V and 9 bases at J, with 8 bases in the middle. CDR3 loop: CASSDAGAQYF. DNA of the CDR3: TGTGCCAGCAGTGATGCCGGGGCCCAGTACTTC.

This clone was recorded only once. CDR3 sequence reads: CSVDGQASSYEQYF. CDR3 nucleotides: TGCAGCGTTGATGGACAGGCGAGCTCCTACGAGCAGTACTTC. The gene calls are TRBV29-1 and TRBJ2-7; 7 bases map to TRBD1. Germline V gene data show CDR1 as SQVTM and CDR2 as ANQGSEA. This CDR3 is 14 amino acids long. Trimming cost V 3 bases and J 0 bases; bases outside gene matches: 5.

In regard to this clone: The junction departs from germline at one end; a sequencing error may be responsible. J is TRBJ1-1 and V is TRBV7-9; tentatively, D is TRBD1 (5 bases). This CDR3 region has 14 residues. The germline V gene has CDR1 SEHNR and CDR2 FQNEAQ (reference sequence). Here the CDR3 DNA reads TGCGCCAGCAGCCCAAGGCAGGGTGGGACTGAAGCTTTCTTT. It is translated as CASSPRQGGTEAFF.

This clone has a handful of counts. The CDR3 loop is CASSLVGGAEETQYF. DNA of the CDR3: TGTGCCAGCAGCTTGGTGGGGGGGGCCGAAGAGACCCAGTACTTC. This chain uses TRBV5-8 with TRBJ2-5; a possible D gene is TRBD2 (7 bases). V lost 0 bases, J lost 3 bases, and 12 bases lay in between. Germline loops: CDR1 SGHTS, CDR2 YDEGEE. The CDR3 is 15 amino acids.

V and J are TRBV29-1 and TRBJ1-2; the D is unclear. V lost 6 bases and J 5 bases, leaving 19 bases between the germline ends. This CDR3 is 14 amino acids long. Germline V gene data show CDR1 as SQVTM and CDR2 as ANQGSEA. CDR3 nucleotides: TGCAGCGTCGGTATTGTGGGAGGAGGGTATGGCTACACCTTC. It is translated as CSVGIVGGGYGYTF. Filled out from reference TRBV29-1 and TRBJ1-2, the complete variable domain reads SAVISQKPSRDICQRGTSLTIQCQVDSQVTMMFWYRQQPGQSLTLIATANQGSEATYESGFVIDKFPISRPNLTFSTLTVSNMSPEDSSIYLCSVGIVGGGYGYTFGSGTRLTVV.

V is TRBV9 and J is TRBJ1-2; no clear D gene. Trimming took off 0 bases at V and 4 bases at J, with 7 bases between the two ends. The CDR3 is 13 residues long. Germline CDR1 SGDLS, CDR2 YYNGEE. The CDR3 sequence is CASSVGNFYGYTF. The DNA of the CDR3 is TGTGCCAGCAGCGTAGGGAATTTCTATGGCTACACCTTC.

The rearrangement joins TRBV5-6 to TRBJ1-5; TRBD1 might be the D (6 bases). The V end lost 0 bases, the J end lost 6 bases, and 13 bases lay between the germline ends. The CDR3 runs 15 residues. Germline values: CDR1 SGHDT, CDR2 YYEEEE. The CDR3 protein is CASSLGGLTRQPQHF. CDR3 sequence (DNA): TGTGCCAGCAGCTTGGGGGGGCTCACTCGTCAGCCCCAGCATTTT. The full variable domain, with the rest looked up from reference TRBV5-6 and TRBJ1-5, is DAGVTQSPTHLIKTRGQQVTLRCSPKSGHDTVSWYQQALGQGPQFIFQYYEEEERQRGNFPDRFSGHQFPNYSSELNVNALLLGDSALYLCASSLGGLTRQPQHFGDGTRLSIL.

This sequence joins TRBV19 and TRBJ1-4; D gene ambiguous. The V gene's germline CDR1 is LNHDA and CDR2 SQIVND (reference sequence). There are 14 residues in the CDR3. Trimming cost V 6 bases and J 4 bases, with 12 bases left between them. This chain's CDR3 is CASSRRRNNEKLFF. The CDR3 DNA sequence: TGTGCCAGTAGCAGACGGAGAAATAATGAAAAACTGTTTTTT.

The count of this clone is one. The chain couples TRBV6-6 to TRBJ2-1, with 13 nucleotides matching TRBD2. The V segment lost 2 bases and the J segment 13 bases; nucleotides outside the gene matches: 8. Germline loops: CDR1 MNHNY, CDR2 SVGAGI (reference sequence). The CDR3 is 15 amino acids. The DNA of the CDR3 is TGTGCCAGCAGTTACACAGGACTAGCGGGGGCCCCACAGTTCTTC. Residues: CASSYTGLAGAPQFF.

This clone was picked up a small number of times. The chain uses TRBV30 and TRBJ2-2; TRBD2 agrees at 7 bases. The CDR3 loop spans 13 amino acids. V was clipped by 1 base and J by 7 bases; unmatched bases: 3. Germline V gives CDR1 GTSNPN, CDR2 SVGIG (reference sequence). The CDR3 bases are TGTGCCTGGAGTGCTAGCGGATTCGGGGAGCTGTTTTTT. Its protein is CAWSASGFGELFF. The variable domain in full, completed from reference TRBV30 and TRBJ2-2, reads SQTIHQWPATLVQPVGSPLSLECTVEGTSNPNLYWYRQAAGRGLQLLFYSVGIGQISSEVPQNLSASRPQDRQFILSSKKLLLSDSGFYLCAWSASGFGELFFGEGSRLTVL.

This clone has more than one count but fewer than ten. The V and J genes are TRBV2 and TRBJ2-3; TRBD1 might be the D (6 bases). This CDR3 contains 15 residues. Trimming left V 4 bases short and J 2 bases short, with 13 bases between. Germline values: CDR1 SNHLY, CDR2 FYNNEI. The CDR3 loop is CASSVAGAYTDTQYF. The CDR3 coding sequence is TGTGCCAGCAGTGTGGCAGGGGCCTACACAGATACGCAGTATTTT.

The J gene is TRBJ1-6, the V gene TRBV28; D may be TRBD1 (6 bases). The CDR3 is 14 residues long. V was shortened by 4 bases and J by 6 bases, with 10 bases between the two germline ends. Germline V gene sequence: CDR1 MDHEN, CDR2 SYDVKM. Written as DNA, the CDR3 is TGTGCCAGCAGTTCGGGACAATCTAATTCACCCCTCCACTTT. It encodes CASSSGQSNSPLHF.

V is TRBV6-5 and J is TRBJ1-2; no reliable D call. The CDR3 length is 12 residues. From germline, CDR1 is MNHEY and CDR2 SVGAGI. V gave up 3 bases and J gave up 9 bases, with 11 bases separating them. The CDR3, as DNA: TGTGCCAGCAGTTATCCCGCAACCCGCTACACCTTC. This gives the protein CASSYPATRYTF.

The chain has TRBV5-1 and TRBJ2-2, with D perhaps matching TRBD2 (5 bases). V lost 4 bases and J 2 bases, leaving 9 bases between the germline ends. This CDR3 region has 14 residues. Germline lookup yields CDR1 SGHRS and CDR2 YFSETQ. In DNA form, the CDR3 reads TGCGCCAGCAGCCCCGGACTCAACACCGGGGAGCTGTTTTTT. Amino acids: CASSPGLNTGELFF.

The V call is TRBV2, the J call TRBJ2-5; 9 nucleotides match TRBD2. The CDR3 is made up of 17 amino acids. The V segment lost 2 bases and the J segment 0 bases; nucleotides outside the gene matches: 7. Per germline, CDR1 SNHLY and CDR2 FYNNEI. The chain's CDR3 is CASSERRGGAYQETQYF. Written as DNA, the CDR3 is TGTGCCAGCAGTGAACGGCGCGGGGGGGCCTACCAAGAGACCCAGTACTTC.

The sample holds many counts of this clone. The rearrangement uses TRBV19 and TRBJ1-2, with 7 bases identical to TRBD1. Trimming at V came to 7 bases and at J to 8 bases, leaving 10 bases not matched to a gene. This CDR3 region has 13 residues. Germline V gene lookup returns CDR1 LNHDA and CDR2 SQIVND (reference sequence). The CDR3 coding sequence is TGTGCCAGTACAAAACAGGGGAAAGACGGCTACACCTTC. Translation: CASTKQGKDGYTF. Together with reference TRBV19 and TRBJ1-2, the CDR3 gives the full variable domain: DGGITQSPKYLFRKEGQNVTLSCEQNLNHDAMYWYRQDPGQGLRLIYYSQIVNDFQKGDIAEGYSVSREKKESFPLTVTSAQKNPTAFYLCASTKQGKDGYTFGSGTRLTVV.

V and J are TRBV28 and TRBJ2-1; no clear D gene. Trimming shortened V by 4 bases and J by 9 bases, and 7 bases separated the two germline ends. The germline V gene has CDR1 MDHEN and CDR2 SYDVKM. The CDR3 contains 11 residues. This CDR3 is CASSYMGEQFF. DNA of the CDR3: TGTGCCAGCAGTTATATGGGTGAGCAGTTCTTC. Looking up the rest from reference TRBV28 and TRBJ2-1 gives the full variable domain: DVKVTQSSRYLVKRTGEKVFLECVQDMDHENMFWYRQDPGLGLRLIYFSYDVKMKEKGDIPEGYSVSREKKERFSLILESASTNQTSMYLCASSYMGEQFFGPGTRLTVL.

The genes are TRBV5-6 and TRBJ1-4; D not certain. The germline CDR1 and CDR2 sequences are SGHDT and YYEEEE. V was clipped by 4 bases and J by 0 bases, with 7 bases between them. The CDR3 extends over 14 amino acids. CDR3 sequence: CASSQFSTNEKLFF. For the CDR3, the DNA is TGTGCCAGCAGCCAGTTTTCAACTAATGAAAAACTGTTTTTT.

This clone appeared a few times. This rearrangement joins TRBV4-3 to TRBJ1-4, with D perhaps TRBD1 (5 bases). CDR3 length equals 16 residues. The germline CDR1 and CDR2 sequences are LGHNA and YSLEER. Trimming left V 0 bases short and J 4 bases short, with 12 bases between. CDR3 sequence (DNA): TGCGCCAGCAGCCAAGAAACTGGCCAGGGTAATGAAAAACTGTTTTTT. This sequence encodes CASSQETGQGNEKLFF.

The chain joins TRBV29-1 to TRBJ2-6; weak D call: TRBD2 (7 bases). This CDR3 is built from 14 residues. With 7 bases removed from V and 1 base from J, the gap between germline ends came to 11 bases. Germline loops: CDR1 SQVTM, CDR2 ANQGSEA. The chain's CDR3 is CSARGASGANVLTF. CDR3 sequence (DNA): TGCAGCGCCCGGGGGGCGTCTGGGGCCAACGTCCTGACTTTC. Full variable domain (missing parts from reference TRBV29-1 and TRBJ2-6): SAVISQKPSRDICQRGTSLTIQCQVDSQVTMMFWYRQQPGQSLTLIATANQGSEATYESGFVIDKFPISRPNLTFSTLTVSNMSPEDSSIYLCSARGASGANVLTFGAGSRLTVL.

The V gene is TRBV6-1, the J gene TRBJ1-1; no firm D call. The germline CDR1 and CDR2 sequences are MNHNS and SASEGT. V shed 5 bases and J shed 2 bases, with 9 bases lying between them. This CDR3 contains 13 residues. The CDR3: CASSLGSNTEAFF. For the CDR3, the DNA is TGTGCCAGCAGTCTGGGGTCAAACACTGAAGCTTTCTTT.

V and J are TRBV30 and TRBJ1-6; D uncertain. CDR1 and CDR2 (germline): GTSNPN, SVGIG (reference sequence). Trimming took 1 base from V and 7 from J, leaving 8 bases between them. CDR3 length: 13 residues. CDR3 residues: CAWSALLNSPLHF. Written as DNA, the CDR3 is TGTGCCTGGAGTGCACTCTTGAATTCACCCCTCCACTTT.